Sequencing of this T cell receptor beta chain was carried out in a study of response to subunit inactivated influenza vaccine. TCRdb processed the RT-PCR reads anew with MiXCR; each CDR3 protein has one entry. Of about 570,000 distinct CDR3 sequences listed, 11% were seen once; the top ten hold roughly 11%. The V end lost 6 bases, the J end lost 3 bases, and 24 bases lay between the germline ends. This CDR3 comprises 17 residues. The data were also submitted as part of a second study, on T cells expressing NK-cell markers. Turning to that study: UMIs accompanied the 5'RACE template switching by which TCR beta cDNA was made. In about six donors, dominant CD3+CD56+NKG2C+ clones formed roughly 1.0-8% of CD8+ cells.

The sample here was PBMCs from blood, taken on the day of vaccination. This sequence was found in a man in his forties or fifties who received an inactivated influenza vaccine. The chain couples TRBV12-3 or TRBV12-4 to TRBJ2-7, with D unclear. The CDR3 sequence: CASRPDAGAFVVYEQYF. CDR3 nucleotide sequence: TGTGCCAGCAGACCAGACGCCGGCGCCTTCGTTGTCTACGAGCAGTACTTC.